A selection of T cell receptor beta chains follows, all from one sample in a study of T cell repertoires in cytomegalovirus infection. For these receptors, no antigen is known. TCRdb re-called the reads with MiXCR, one entry per CDR3 protein. Among under 95,000 distinct CDR3 sequences listed, approximately 45% were seen once. Source: CD8+ T cells from cultured PBMCs, taken from culture after CMV antigen stimulation. The source of these receptors is a human donor in good health (CMV status not recorded). Some clones in this sample may be carry-over from other donors' samples. Each CDR3 is given with its conserved first and last residue. The size of a clone is reported for some rows only, either as once, few or many, or as a class for expanded clones.

CATSRDPPQSTQYF	.	TRBJ2-3	TRBV15
CATSESQATYNEQFF	few	TRBJ2-1	TRBV24-1
CASSQARGGAGELFF	.	TRBJ2-2	TRBV4-1
CASGLVQGVPGELFF	.	TRBJ2-2	TRBV12-5
CASRERDRVSYNEQFF	once	TRBJ2-1	TRBV6-6
CASSLQGGGGTEAFF	.	TRBJ1-1	TRBV7-8
CASSLRLLERVYGYTF	.	TRBJ1-2	TRBV5-8
CASTPGRGARTDTQYF	many	TRBJ2-3	TRBV7-8
CSAKGPNSYNEQFF	.	TRBJ2-1	TRBV20-1
CASSSDRYEQYF	few	TRBJ2-7	TRBV7-8
CASTQQGEAFF	.	TRBJ1-1	TRBV12-3/TRBV12-4
CASSQKSGTGPYNEQFF	few	TRBJ2-1	TRBV4-2
CASSLADNGPNSPLHF	.	TRBJ1-6	TRBV7-6
CASSDVAGESEQYF	few	TRBJ2-7	TRBV6-1
CASSSGEGQNTDTQYF	.	TRBJ2-3	TRBV12-3/TRBV12-4
CASKAERDPYNEQFF	.	TRBJ2-1	TRBV6-2/TRBV6-3
CASSLADGRSYEQYF	few	TRBJ2-7	TRBV7-2
CATSSGENPYEQYF	.	TRBJ2-7	TRBV15
CASSGPALSRDEQFF	once	TRBJ2-1	TRBV6-8
CASSLNPSGSHEQYF	.	TRBJ2-7	TRBV7-9
CSARAFSGRTGYNEQFF	.	TRBJ2-1	TRBV20-1
CASKTRGTYGYTF	.	TRBJ1-2	TRBV28
CASSWGLNRNTEAFF	.	TRBJ1-1	TRBV13
CASSSDWGSSYEQYF	.	TRBJ2-7	TRBV4-2
CASSYPDRAGEQFF	few	TRBJ2-1	TRBV7-8
CASSLGQGWVTDTQYF	.	TRBJ2-3	TRBV5-5